The clone carrying this T cell receptor (beta chain) has more than one count but fewer than ten. Antigen: not known. This record comes from a study of T cells after yellow fever vaccination. The study, taken as a whole, reports: Abundant clonotypes from the bulk population could get into FACS-sorted repertoires as contaminants. A large majority of primary-vaccination clones showed up again after the booster (96% CD4, around 85% CD8). CD4 and CD8 compartments shared a small share of clonotypes.

The TCR cDNA carried a universal primer site and UMIs from 5'RACE template switching. TCRdb reprocessed the 5' RACE reads with MiXCR, giving one entry per CDR3 protein. The data contain about 250,000 distinct CDR3 sequences, 3.6% of them singletons. This clonotype was sampled from a man aged 18 to 29 who received the YFV17D yellow fever vaccine. This sample comprised PBMCs, obtained 15 days after the yellow fever booster vaccination.

The CDR3 spells CASNPTGVTEAFF. In DNA, the CDR3 is TGTGCCAGTAATCCGACGGGAGTCACTGAAGCTTTCTTT. The chain has TRBV19 and TRBJ1-1; D remains unclear. Per the germline V gene, CDR1 is LNHDA and CDR2 is SQIVND (reference sequence). The ends were cut back, 7 bases at V and 4 bases at J, with 13 bases in the middle. The length of the CDR3 is 13 residues.